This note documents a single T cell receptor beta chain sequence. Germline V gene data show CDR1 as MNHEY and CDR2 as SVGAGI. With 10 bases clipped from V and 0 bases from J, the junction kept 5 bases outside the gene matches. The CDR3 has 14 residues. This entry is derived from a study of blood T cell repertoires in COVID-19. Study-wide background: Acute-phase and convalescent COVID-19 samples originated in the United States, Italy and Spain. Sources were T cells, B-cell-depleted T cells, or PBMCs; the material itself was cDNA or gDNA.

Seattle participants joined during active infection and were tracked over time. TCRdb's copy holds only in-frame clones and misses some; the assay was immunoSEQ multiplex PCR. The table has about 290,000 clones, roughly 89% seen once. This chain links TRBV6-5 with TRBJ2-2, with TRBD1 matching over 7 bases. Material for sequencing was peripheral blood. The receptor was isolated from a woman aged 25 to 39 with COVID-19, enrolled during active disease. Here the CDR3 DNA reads TGTGCCACTAAGGGACAGTCGAACACCGGGGAGCTGTTTTTT. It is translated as CATKGQSNTGELFF.